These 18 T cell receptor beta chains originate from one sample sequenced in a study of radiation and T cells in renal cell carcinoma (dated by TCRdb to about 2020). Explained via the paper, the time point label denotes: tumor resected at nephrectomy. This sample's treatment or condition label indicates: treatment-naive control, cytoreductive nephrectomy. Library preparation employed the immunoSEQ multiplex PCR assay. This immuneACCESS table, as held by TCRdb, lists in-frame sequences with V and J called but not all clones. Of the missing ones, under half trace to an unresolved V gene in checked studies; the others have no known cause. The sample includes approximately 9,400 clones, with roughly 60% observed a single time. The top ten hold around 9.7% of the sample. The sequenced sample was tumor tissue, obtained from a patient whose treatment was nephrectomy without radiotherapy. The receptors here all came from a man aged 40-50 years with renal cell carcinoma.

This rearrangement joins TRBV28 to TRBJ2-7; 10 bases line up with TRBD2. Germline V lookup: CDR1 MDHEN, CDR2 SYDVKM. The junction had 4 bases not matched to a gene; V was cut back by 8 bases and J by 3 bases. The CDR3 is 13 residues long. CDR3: CASEREGLYEQYF. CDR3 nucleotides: TGTGCCAGCGAGCGGGAGGGCCTCTACGAGCAGTACTTC.

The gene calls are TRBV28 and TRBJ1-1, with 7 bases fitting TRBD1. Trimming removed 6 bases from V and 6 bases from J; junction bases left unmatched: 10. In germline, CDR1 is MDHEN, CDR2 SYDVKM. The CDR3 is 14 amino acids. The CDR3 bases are TGTGCCAGCAGCCCAGGGGGATTTATCGCTGAAGCTTTCTTT. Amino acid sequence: CASSPGGFIAEAFF. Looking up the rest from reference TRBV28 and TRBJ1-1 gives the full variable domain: DVKVTQSSRYLVKRTGEKVFLECVQDMDHENMFWYRQDPGLGLRLIYFSYDVKMKEKGDIPEGYSVSREKKERFSLILESASTNQTSMYLCASSPGGFIAEAFFGQGTRLTVV.

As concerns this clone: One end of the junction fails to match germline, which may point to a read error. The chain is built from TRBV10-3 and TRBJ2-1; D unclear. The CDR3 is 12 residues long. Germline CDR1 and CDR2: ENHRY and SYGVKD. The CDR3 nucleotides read TGTGCCAGCAGTATCCCGGGTAATGAGCAGTTCTTC. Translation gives CASSIPGNEQFF.

Here the CDR3 reads CASSQGPGRNTGELFF. The CDR3 bases are TGCGCCAGCAGCCAAGGTCCGGGGCGGAACACCGGGGAGCTGTTTTTT. The chain uses TRBV4-3 and TRBJ2-2; D is tentatively TRBD1 or TRBD2 (5 bases each). V was shortened by 1 base and J by 1 base, with 10 bases between the two germline ends. The germline CDR1 and CDR2 sequences are LGHNA and YSLEER. The CDR3 totals 16 residues.

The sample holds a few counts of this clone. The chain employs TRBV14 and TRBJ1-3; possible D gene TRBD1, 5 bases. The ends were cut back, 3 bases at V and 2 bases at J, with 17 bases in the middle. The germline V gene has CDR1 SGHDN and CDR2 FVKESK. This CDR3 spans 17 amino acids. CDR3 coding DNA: TGTGCCAGCAGCCAGCGGACACCCAACTCTGCTGGAAACACCATATATTTT. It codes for CASSQRTPNSAGNTIYF.

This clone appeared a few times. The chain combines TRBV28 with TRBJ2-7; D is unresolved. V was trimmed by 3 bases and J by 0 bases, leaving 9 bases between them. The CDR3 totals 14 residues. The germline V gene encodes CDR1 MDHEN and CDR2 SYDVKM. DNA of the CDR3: TGTGCCAGCAGTTTGGACGGAACCTCCTACGAGCAGTACGTC. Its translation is CASSLDGTSYEQYV.

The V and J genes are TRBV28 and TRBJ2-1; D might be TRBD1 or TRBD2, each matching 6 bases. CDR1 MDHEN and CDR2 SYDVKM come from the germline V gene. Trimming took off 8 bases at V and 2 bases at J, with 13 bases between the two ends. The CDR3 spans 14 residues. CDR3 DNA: TGTGCCAGCGGAAGGGGGGCCCCCTACAATGAGCAGTTCTTC. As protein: CASGRGAPYNEQFF.

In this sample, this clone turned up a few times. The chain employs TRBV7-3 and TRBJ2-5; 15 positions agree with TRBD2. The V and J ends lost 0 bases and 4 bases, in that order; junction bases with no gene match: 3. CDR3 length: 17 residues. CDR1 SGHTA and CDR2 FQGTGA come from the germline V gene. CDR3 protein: CASSLTGLAGGSETQYF. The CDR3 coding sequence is TGTGCCAGCAGCTTAACGGGACTAGCGGGAGGATCAGAGACCCAGTACTTC.

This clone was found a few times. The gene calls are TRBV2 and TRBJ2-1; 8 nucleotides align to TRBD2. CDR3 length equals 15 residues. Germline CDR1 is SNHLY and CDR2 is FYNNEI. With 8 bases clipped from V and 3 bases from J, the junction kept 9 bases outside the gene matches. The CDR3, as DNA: TGTGCCAGCTCTCGGGAGGGGCCAAACTACAATGAGCAGTTCTTC. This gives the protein CASSREGPNYNEQFF.

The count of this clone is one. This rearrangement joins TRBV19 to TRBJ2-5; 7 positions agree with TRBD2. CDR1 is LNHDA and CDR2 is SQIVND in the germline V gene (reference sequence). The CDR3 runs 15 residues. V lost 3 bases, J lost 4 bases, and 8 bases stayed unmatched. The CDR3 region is CASSMQAGVGETQYF. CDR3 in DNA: TGTGCCAGTAGTATGCAGGCGGGAGTGGGAGAGACCCAGTACTTC.

For the CDR3, the DNA is TGTGCCAGCAGTGCGACTAGCGGGAACGGGGCCCAGTACTTC. It is translated as CASSATSGNGAQYF. This chain joins TRBV2 and TRBJ2-5; 11 positions match TRBD2. This CDR3 has 14 residues. The trim removed 4 bases at V and 9 bases at J, leaving 7 bases unmatched. Germline V gene lookup returns CDR1 SNHLY and CDR2 FYNNEI.

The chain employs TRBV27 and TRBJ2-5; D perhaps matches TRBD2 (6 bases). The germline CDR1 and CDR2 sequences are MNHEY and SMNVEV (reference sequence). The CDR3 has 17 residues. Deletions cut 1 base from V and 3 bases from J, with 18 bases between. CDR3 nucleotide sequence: TGTGCCAGCAGTTTATGGGGAAGACTAGGAGGTGAAGAGACCCAGTACTTC. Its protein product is CASSLWGRLGGEETQYF.

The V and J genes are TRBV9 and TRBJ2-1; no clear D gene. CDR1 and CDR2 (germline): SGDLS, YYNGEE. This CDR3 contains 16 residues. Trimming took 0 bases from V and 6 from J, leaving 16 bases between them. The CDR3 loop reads CASSVAGVVTANEQFF. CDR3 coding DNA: TGTGCCAGCAGCGTAGCTGGGGTCGTCACCGCCAATGAGCAGTTCTTC.

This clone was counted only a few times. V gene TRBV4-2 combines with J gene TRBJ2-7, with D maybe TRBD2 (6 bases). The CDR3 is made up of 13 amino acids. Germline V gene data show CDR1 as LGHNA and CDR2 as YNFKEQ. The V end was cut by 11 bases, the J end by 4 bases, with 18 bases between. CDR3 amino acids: CASGSGEGYEQYF. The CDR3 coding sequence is TGTGCCTCAGGTTCGGGAGAGGGGTACGAGCAGTACTTC.

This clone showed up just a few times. This chain's CDR3 is CASSVLGTGELFF. The DNA of the CDR3 is TGCGCCAGCAGCGTGTTAGGCACCGGGGAGCTGTTTTTT. This sequence joins TRBV5-1 and TRBJ2-2; D is unresolved. CDR3 length: 13 residues. CDR1 and CDR2 from the germline V gene are SGHRS and YFSETQ. V was pared by 4 bases and J by 4 bases, with 8 bases between.

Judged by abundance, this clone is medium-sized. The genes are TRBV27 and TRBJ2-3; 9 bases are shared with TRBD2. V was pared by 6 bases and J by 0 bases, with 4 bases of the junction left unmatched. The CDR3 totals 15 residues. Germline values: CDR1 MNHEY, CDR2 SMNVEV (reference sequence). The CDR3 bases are TGTGCCAGCAGGCCGGGGACTAGCAGCACAGATACGCAGTATTTT. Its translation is CASRPGTSSTDTQYF.

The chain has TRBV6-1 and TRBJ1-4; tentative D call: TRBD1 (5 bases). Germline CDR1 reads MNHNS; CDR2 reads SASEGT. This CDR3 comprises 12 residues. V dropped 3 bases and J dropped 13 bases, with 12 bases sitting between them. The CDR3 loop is CASSELRTRLFF. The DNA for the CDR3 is TGTGCCAGCAGTGAGCTACGGACAAGACTGTTTTTT.

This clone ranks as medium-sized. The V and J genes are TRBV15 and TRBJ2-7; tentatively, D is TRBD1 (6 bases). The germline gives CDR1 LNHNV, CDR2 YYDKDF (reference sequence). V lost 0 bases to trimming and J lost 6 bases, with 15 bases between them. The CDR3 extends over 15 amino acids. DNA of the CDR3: TGTGCCACCAGCAGAGACGGTTTCAGGGGCTCCGAGCAGTACGTC. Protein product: CATSRDGFRGSEQYV.